These 29 T cell receptor beta chains originate from one sample sequenced in a study of T cells after posttransplantation cyclophosphamide. A marrow graft followed busulfan-fludarabine conditioning, with cyclophosphamide on days +3 and +4. Profiled with immunoSEQ multiplex PCR; TCRdb holds only in-frame clones, not every one. This sample carries more than 10,000 clones, none of them present only once. The sample consisted of PBMCs, taken after allogeneic stem cell transplant with posttransplant cyclophosphamide. The receptors were gathered from a female patient between 40 and 50 years old who received an allogeneic stem cell transplant from an unrelated donor, was CMV-positive, and had acute GVHD only. Some T cells may originate from the graft donor.

This clone came up a few times. V and J are TRBV6-5 and TRBJ2-5; 8 bases are a match to TRBD1. V gave up 5 bases and J gave up 3 bases; unmatched junction bases: 5. Germline assignment: CDR1 MNHEY and CDR2 SVGAGI. The CDR3 contains 14 residues. This CDR3 is CASSPGTGEETQYF. In DNA, the CDR3 is TGTGCCAGCAGTCCCGGGACAGGAGAAGAGACCCAGTACTTC.

Ten or more counts support this clone. The J gene is TRBJ1-3, the V gene TRBV5-1, with 8 bases identical to TRBD1. V dropped 4 bases and J dropped 4; count of bases not matched to a gene: 7. Germline V gives CDR1 SGHRS, CDR2 YFSETQ. The CDR3 runs to 15 residues. Here the CDR3 reads CASSPEGTGGNTIYF. CDR3 bases: TGCGCCAGCAGCCCGGAGGGGACAGGCGGAAACACCATATATTTT.

This clone was seen ten or more times. This chain connects TRBV5-1 to TRBJ2-1, with TRBD1 matching over 7 bases. The CDR3 extends over 14 amino acids. The V gene's germline CDR1 is SGHRS and CDR2 YFSETQ. The junction had 4 bases not matched to a gene; V was cut back by 3 bases and J by 4 bases. In nucleotides, the CDR3 is TGCGCCAGCAGCTGGGGGACAGCTTACAATGAGCAGTTCTTC. Translation gives CASSWGTAYNEQFF.

In this sample, this clone turned up many times. J is TRBJ1-1 and V is TRBV5-6; TRBD1 might be the D (6 bases). The germline CDR1 and CDR2 sequences are SGHDT and YYEEEE. Trimming left V 5 bases short and J 0 bases short, with 20 bases between. The CDR3 is 17 residues long. CDR3 sequence (DNA): TGTGCCAGCAGTTTTGAGGGTAGGGGGGGCATGAACACTGAAGCTTTCTTT. It yields the protein CASSFEGRGGMNTEAFF.

This clone has ten or more counts. The gene calls are TRBV6-1 and TRBJ1-2, with D possibly being TRBD1 (5 bases). Looked up from germline, CDR1 is MNHNS and CDR2 is SASEGT. This CDR3 contains 14 residues. The germline V and J ends were trimmed by 1 base and 8 bases, with 14 bases remaining between them. Here the CDR3 reads CASSEVEGIWGYTF. The CDR3 nucleotides are TGTGCCAGCAGTGAAGTGGAGGGGATTTGGGGCTACACCTTC.

This clone was seen at least ten times. CDR3 amino acids: CASSQSPGGPQHF. The CDR3 DNA reads TGTGCCAGCAGCCAAAGCCCCGGCGGGCCCCAGCATTTT. V is TRBV14 and J is TRBJ1-5; no firm D call. CDR1 is SGHDN and CDR2 is FVKESK in the germline V gene. The ends were cut back, 2 bases at V and 9 bases at J, with 11 bases in the middle. This CDR3 is built from 13 residues.

This clone was recorded at least ten times. This chain joins TRBV25-1 and TRBJ1-1, with a possible D match to TRBD1 (5 bases). Germline loops: CDR1 MGHDK, CDR2 SYGVNS. CDR3 size: 17 residues. The V and J ends lost 1 base and 4 bases respectively, with 19 bases between them. DNA for the CDR3: TGTGCCAGCAGTGAATGGGCAGGGAGGGGTACGGGCACTGAAGCTTTCTTT. Residues: CASSEWAGRGTGTEAFF.

This clone was counted at least ten times. The rearrangement joins TRBV5-1 to TRBJ2-6; D perhaps matches TRBD1 (7 bases). This CDR3 has 17 residues. V was cut by 0 bases and J by 4 bases, with 14 bases left in between. Germline V gene sequence: CDR1 SGHRS, CDR2 YFSETQ. CDR3 protein: CASSLVEGAGGANVLTF. CDR3 DNA: TGCGCCAGCAGCTTGGTCGAGGGGGCGGGAGGGGCCAACGTCCTGACTTTC.

This clone came up many times. The V call is TRBV9, the J call TRBJ1-1; D gene unclear. CDR1 is SGDLS and CDR2 is YYNGEE in the germline V gene. The CDR3 spans 15 residues. The V end lost 0 bases, the J end lost 1 base, and 10 bases lay between the germline ends. In DNA, the CDR3 is TGTGCCAGCAGCGTAGTAGGTCCGGGGAACACTGAAGCTTTCTTT. Protein: CASSVVGPGNTEAFF.

Ten or more counts support this clone. This chain joins TRBV7-2 and TRBJ2-3, with TRBD2 matching 8 bases. V gave up 1 base and J gave up 3 bases; unmatched junction bases: 3. The CDR3 has 15 amino acids. The germline gives CDR1 SGHTA, CDR2 FQGNSA. The CDR3 bases are TGTGCCAGCAGCTTAGTCGGGGGGGCGACAGATACGCAGTATTTT. It yields the protein CASSLVGGATDTQYF.

This clone was seen many times. The rearrangement links TRBV19 to TRBJ2-4; a possible D gene is TRBD1 (6 bases). Trimming cost V 1 base and J 1 base, with 14 bases left between them. Per germline, CDR1 LNHDA and CDR2 SQIVND (reference sequence). The CDR3 totals 17 residues. The CDR3 here is CASSIVPGAAAKNIQYF. In nucleotides, the CDR3 is TGTGCCAGTAGTATAGTGCCAGGGGCGGCGGCCAAAAACATTCAGTACTTC.

This clone was picked up a small number of times. A read error is the likely source, as a far larger clone sits one nucleotide away. The V and J genes are TRBV13 and TRBJ1-5; TRBD1 might be the D (6 bases). CDR1 is PRHDT and CDR2 is FYEKMQ in the germline V gene (reference sequence). The CDR3 sequence is 15 residues long. Trimming took 5 bases from V and 5 from J, leaving 16 bases between them. This CDR3 reads CASSRGRGADQPQHF. The CDR3 bases are TGTGCCAGCAGCCGAGGGCGGGGGGCCGATCAGCCCCAGCATTTT.

This clone has ten or more counts. The chain employs TRBV15 and TRBJ1-1; D is possibly TRBD1 (5 bases). Per germline, CDR1 LNHNV and CDR2 YYDKDF (reference sequence). The V end lost 0 bases, the J end lost 0 bases, and 8 bases lay between the germline ends. The CDR3 has 15 amino acids. The CDR3 is CATSRDTRVNTEAFF. CDR3 in DNA: TGTGCCACCAGCAGAGATACCAGGGTGAACACTGAAGCTTTCTTT.

This clone was seen repeatedly, ten times or more. The chain combines TRBV10-2 with TRBJ2-3; no clear D gene. Deletions cut 1 base from V and 6 bases from J, with 8 bases between. CDR1 is WSHSY and CDR2 is SAAADI in the germline V gene. This CDR3 is built from 13 residues. The CDR3 bases are TGCGCCAGCAGTGAGTTCGCTAGGGATACGCAGTATTTT. It specifies CASSEFARDTQYF.

This clone was recorded many times. Written as DNA, the CDR3 is TGCGCCAGCAGCCACGGACGCGGACTAGCGGGGGGTGAAGATACGCAGTATTTT. Amino acids: CASSHGRGLAGGEDTQYF. This chain uses TRBV4-3 with TRBJ2-3; 14 nucleotides line up with TRBD2. The CDR3 has 18 residues. Germline CDR1 reads LGHNA; CDR2 reads YSLEER. The ends lost 3 bases at V and 5 bases at J; junction bases unmatched: 10.

This clone was picked up many times. V usage is TRBV7-6 and J usage is TRBJ1-2; 8 bases fit TRBD1. V dropped 5 bases and J dropped 4; count of bases not matched to a gene: 9. The CDR3 is 15 residues long. From germline, CDR1 is SGHVS and CDR2 FNYEAQ. The CDR3 DNA is TGTGCCAGCAGCCCCGGGACAGGCTCCTTCTATGGCTACACCTTC. This codes for CASSPGTGSFYGYTF.

This clone was seen ten or more times. This chain links TRBV19 with TRBJ2-7; tentative D call: TRBD1 (7 bases). V lost 1 base and J 2 bases, leaving 12 bases between the germline ends. The CDR3 contains 15 residues. CDR1 is LNHDA, CDR2 SQIVND, per germline (reference sequence). The CDR3 DNA sequence: TGTGCCAGTAGTATAGCTGCAGGGGGGCCCTACGAGCAGTACGTC. The encoded protein is CASSIAAGGPYEQYV.

This chain connects TRBV11-2 to TRBJ1-1; no definite D call. The V gene lost 3 bases and the J gene lost 6 bases, with 8 bases spanning the gap. Germline loops: CDR1 SGHAT, CDR2 FQNNGV. CDR3 length: 12 amino acids. The CDR3 DNA reads as TGTGCCAGCAGCTTGACTGGTGCTGAAGCTTTCTTT. It specifies CASSLTGAEAFF. Full variable domain (rest looked up from reference TRBV11-2 and TRBJ1-1): EAGVAQSPRYKIIEKRQSVAFWCNPISGHATLYWYQQILGQGPKLLIQFQNNGVVDDSQLPKDRFSAERLKGVDSTLKIQPAKLEDSAVYLCASSLTGAEAFFGQGTRLTVV.

This clone has ten or more counts. This chain joins TRBV11-3 and TRBJ1-1; D may be TRBD1 (5 bases). Trimming shortened V by 0 bases and J by 11 bases, and 13 bases separated the two germline ends. CDR1 is SGHNT and CDR2 is YENEEA in the germline V gene. The CDR3 has 13 amino acids. CDR3 bases: TGTGCCAGCAGCTTAGACAGGGTTACCGAGGCTTTCTTT. Translating gives CASSLDRVTEAFF.

In its sample, this clone was seen a few times. The gene calls are TRBV7-9 and TRBJ2-3; tentative D call: TRBD2 (5 bases). Germline V CDR1 and CDR2: SEHNR, FQNEAQ (reference sequence). Trimming left V 3 bases short and J 6 bases short, with 19 bases between. The CDR3 sequence is 16 residues long. For the CDR3, the DNA is TGTGCCAGCAGCTTGGAGGCGAGCTACCCGGCCGATACGCAGTATTTT. It is translated as CASSLEASYPADTQYF.

There are many counts of this clone. J is TRBJ2-5 and V is TRBV7-9, with 7 bases that match TRBD1. V trimming: 1 base; J trimming: 3 bases; junction bases outside the gene matches: 8. The CDR3 runs 16 residues. Germline loops: CDR1 SEHNR, CDR2 FQNEAQ (reference sequence). DNA for the CDR3: TGTGCCAGCAGCTTAGGGGTCGTAGGGGGCGAAGAGACCCAGTACTTC. Translated: CASSLGVVGGEETQYF.

This clone was counted only a few times. The chain combines TRBV7-2 with TRBJ1-2; 7 nucleotides align to TRBD1. Germline V gene data show CDR1 as SGHTA and CDR2 as FQGNSA. The length of the CDR3 is 15 residues. J lost 4 bases, V lost 5 bases, and 10 bases had no gene match. The CDR3 here is CASSPNSGTVYGYTF. For the CDR3, the DNA is TGTGCCAGCAGCCCAAATAGCGGGACAGTCTATGGCTACACCTTC.

Ten or more counts support this clone. This chain joins TRBV10-3 and TRBJ2-5; 9 nucleotides line up with TRBD2. CDR1 and CDR2 (germline): ENHRY, SYGVKD. Losses at the gene ends were 3 bases for V and 4 bases for J; bases not matched to a gene: 6. This CDR3 has 15 amino acids. CDR3 nucleotide sequence: TGTGCCATCAGTGAAGGGGTAGCGGGAGCAGAGACCCAGTACTTC. Translation gives CAISEGVAGAETQYF.

This clone was detected many times. The chain combines TRBV28 with TRBJ2-2; TRBD1 aligns across 9 bases. The V segment lost 5 bases and the J segment 7 bases; nucleotides outside the gene matches: 11. The CDR3 totals 16 residues. Germline lookup yields CDR1 MDHEN and CDR2 SYDVKM. This CDR3 is CASSPSLQGAIGELFF. The CDR3 bases are TGTGCCAGCAGTCCAAGTCTACAGGGGGCCATCGGGGAGCTGTTTTTT.

This chain's CDR3 is CASSLITPDYTDTQYF. The CDR3 nucleotides read TGTGCCAGCAGCTTAATCACCCCCGACTACACAGATACGCAGTATTTT. This chain uses TRBV13 with TRBJ2-3, with TRBD2 as a possible D gene (5 bases). Deletions cut 2 bases from V and 2 bases from J, with 14 bases between. CDR1 and CDR2 (germline): PRHDT, FYEKMQ (reference sequence). CDR3 length: 16 residues.

This clone has a count of ten or more. The chain uses TRBV4-2 and TRBJ2-7; 8 bases line up with TRBD1. J lost 6 bases, V lost 4 bases, and 11 bases had no gene match. The CDR3 is 15 residues long. Germline V gene sequence: CDR1 LGHNA, CDR2 YNFKEQ. The CDR3 DNA is TGTGCCAGCAGCCCGGTGGCAGGGGGCGGACCCGAGCAGTACGTC. It specifies CASSPVAGGGPEQYV.

This clone was seen more than once but under ten times. The chain recombines TRBV18 with TRBJ2-2; 8 nucleotides agree with TRBD1. Per the germline V gene, CDR1 is KGHSH and CDR2 is LQKENI. The CDR3 consists of 15 residues. Trimming removed 4 bases from V and 5 bases from J; junction bases left unmatched: 6. The CDR3 is CASSLGWTGTGELFF. The DNA for the CDR3 is TGTGCCAGCTCACTCGGCTGGACAGGGACCGGGGAGCTGTTTTTT.

This clone was observed a few times. This chain uses TRBV9 with TRBJ1-2, with 8 bases lining up with TRBD1. CDR1 and CDR2 from the germline V gene are SGDLS and YYNGEE. After removal of 3 bases from V and 4 bases from J, the junction contained 5 bases not matched to a gene. CDR3 length: 14 residues. The CDR3 loop is CASSEGQGAYGYTF. CDR3 DNA: TGTGCCAGCAGCGAGGGGCAGGGGGCCTATGGCTACACCTTC. The whole variable domain, remainder taken from reference TRBV9 and TRBJ1-2, is DSGVTQTPKHLITATGQRVTLRCSPRSGDLSVYWYQQSLDQGLQFLIQYYNGEERAKGNILERFSAQQFPDLHSELNLSSLELGDSALYFCASSEGQGAYGYTFGSGTRLTVV.

This clone came up a few times. The CDR3 is CASSRESTYEQYF. The CDR3 nucleotides read TGTGCCAGCAGCCGAGAATCCACCTACGAGCAGTACTTC. The genes are TRBV11-3 and TRBJ2-7; D unclear. Germline lookup yields CDR1 SGHNT and CDR2 YENEEA. V was clipped by 5 bases and J by 2 bases, with 10 bases between them. CDR3 length: 13 amino acids.